This T cell receptor (beta chain) is from a study of cytotoxic CD8 clonotypes in ibrutinib-treated CLL. This table comes from immunoSEQ multiplex PCR, and its TCRdb copy is limited to in-frame clones, with some not included. The sample contains more than 150,000 clones, around three quarters of which appear only once. Germline trimming cut 5 bases from V and 1 base from J; bases unmatched to any gene: 14. This CDR3 has 18 amino acids. The germline CDR1 and CDR2 sequences are SGHVS and FNYEAQ. This clonotype was obtained from a human donor with chronic lymphocytic leukemia. The rearrangement links TRBV7-6 to TRBJ2-7, with TRBD2 matching over 10 bases. This specimen was PBMCs, taken after 24 months of ibrutinib treatment. The CDR3 coding sequence is TGTGCCAGCAGCCCCACGACTAGCGGGCACCTAACATCCTACGAGCAGTACTTC. It is translated as CASSPTTSGHLTSYEQYF.